Listed below are T cell receptor beta chains from one sample, sequenced in a study of beta chain features in type 1 diabetes. Assay used: immunoSEQ multiplex PCR; TCRdb lists only in-frame clones, some missing. The repertoire holds around 150,000 clones, with approximately 9% as singletons. Source material: central memory CD4+ T cells from blood. Receptor source: a woman aged 18-29 years with type 1 diabetes. CDR3s include the opening cysteine and the closing phenylalanine or tryptophan. Each record gives: CDR3 DNA, CDR3 protein, D gene, CDR3 length, clone size, V gene, J gene. The D gene is left open where the match is weak. The listing skips clone size in some rows; elsewhere it reads once, few, many or a size class.

CDR3nt: TGTGCCAGCAAGGAACAGGAAATAAACTACGAGCAGTACTTC
CDR3aa: CASKEQEINYEQYF
d_gene: NA
len: 14
abundance: NA
v_gene: TRBV7-2
j_gene: TRBJ2-7

CDR3nt: TGCAGCGTTGCTGCGGGGAACCCCACAGATACGCAGTATTTT
CDR3aa: CSVAAGNPTDTQYF
d_gene: NA
len: 14
abundance: NA
v_gene: TRBV29-1
j_gene: TRBJ2-3

CDR3nt: NA
CDR3aa: CASSKVASGTYEQYF
d_gene: NA
len: 15
abundance: few
v_gene: TRBV21-1
j_gene: TRBJ2-7

CDR3nt: TGCAGTGCTGACTCCACAGATACGCAGTATTTT
CDR3aa: CSADSTDTQYF
d_gene: NA
len: 11
abundance: few
v_gene: TRBV20-1
j_gene: TRBJ2-3

CDR3nt: TGTGCCAGCAGCTATCAGGGTAGTAATGGCTACACCTTC
CDR3aa: CASSYQGSNGYTF
d_gene: NA
len: 13
abundance: NA
v_gene: TRBV13
j_gene: TRBJ1-2

CDR3nt: TGTGCCAGCGAGGGGGTAAACCAAGAGACCCAGTACTTC
CDR3aa: CASEGVNQETQYF
d_gene: NA
len: 13
abundance: few
v_gene: TRBV6-6
j_gene: TRBJ2-5

CDR3nt: TGTGCCAGCAGTCGTACCTCGACTAGCGGCGAGCAGTACTTC
CDR3aa: CASSRTSTSGEQYF
d_gene: TRBD2
len: 14
abundance: few
v_gene: TRBV6-5
j_gene: TRBJ2-7

CDR3nt: TGCAGCGTTGCCGGGGATAGCAATCAGCCCCAGCATTTT
CDR3aa: CSVAGDSNQPQHF
d_gene: NA
len: 13
abundance: NA
v_gene: TRBV29-1
j_gene: TRBJ1-5

CDR3nt: TGTGCCAGCAGCTCGACACCTAGCGGTGGGGGCACAGATACGCAGTATTTT
CDR3aa: CASSSTPSGGGTDTQYF
d_gene: TRBD2
len: 17
abundance: NA
v_gene: TRBV7-2
j_gene: TRBJ2-3

CDR3nt: TGTGCCAGCAGTTACGGCACCGCGAACACTGAAGCTTTCTTT
CDR3aa: CASSYGTANTEAFF
d_gene: NA
len: 14
abundance: NA
v_gene: TRBV6-6
j_gene: TRBJ1-1

CDR3nt: TGTGCCAGCAGTAAACAGGGGGCCAGGGCTGAAGCTTTCTTT
CDR3aa: CASSKQGARAEAFF
d_gene: TRBD1
len: 14
abundance: NA
v_gene: TRBV6-5
j_gene: TRBJ1-1

CDR3nt: TGTGCCAGCAGCTTAGTGGGGCTCACTGAAGCTTTCTTT
CDR3aa: CASSLVGLTEAFF
d_gene: NA
len: 13
abundance: few
v_gene: TRBV7-9
j_gene: TRBJ1-1

CDR3nt: TGTGCCATCAGTGAAGGACTAGCGGGAAGGGATGAGCAGTTCTTC
CDR3aa: CAISEGLAGRDEQFF
d_gene: TRBD2
len: 15
abundance: NA
v_gene: TRBV10-3
j_gene: TRBJ2-1

CDR3nt: TGTGCCAGCAGCTTGGGCGGGGGGTTGGTAGATACGCAGTATTTT
CDR3aa: CASSLGGGLVDTQYF
d_gene: TRBD2
len: 15
abundance: NA
v_gene: TRBV5-5
j_gene: TRBJ2-3

CDR3nt: TGTGCCAGCAGCCGTACTAGCGGGGGCATAGATACGCAGTATTTT
CDR3aa: CASSRTSGGIDTQYF
d_gene: TRBD2
len: 15
abundance: few
v_gene: TRBV11-3
j_gene: TRBJ2-3

CDR3nt: TGTGCCAGCAGCCGGGGACAGGGGATCGACGAGCAGTACTTC
CDR3aa: CASSRGQGIDEQYF
d_gene: TRBD1
len: 14
abundance: NA
v_gene: TRBV7-3
j_gene: TRBJ2-7

CDR3nt: TGTGCCAGTAGTATAGGCCGACTAGGGGCCGAGACCCAGTACTTC
CDR3aa: CASSIGRLGAETQYF
d_gene: NA
len: 15
abundance: NA
v_gene: TRBV19
j_gene: TRBJ2-5

CDR3nt: TGTGCCAGCAGCTTGCCGGGACAGGGAGGCATTCAGTACTTC
CDR3aa: CASSLPGQGGIQYF
d_gene: TRBD1
len: 14
abundance: few
v_gene: TRBV7-2
j_gene: TRBJ2-4

CDR3nt: TGTGCCACCAGCAGAGATACAGGGGGCCCACAAACAAGGGGGACCCAGTACTTC
CDR3aa: CATSRDTGGPQTRGTQYF
d_gene: TRBD1
len: 18
abundance: few
v_gene: TRBV15
j_gene: TRBJ2-5

CDR3nt: TGCGCCAGCAGCCAAGGGACAGGGGGTTTTATTGAAGCTTTCTTT
CDR3aa: CASSQGTGGFIEAFF
d_gene: TRBD1
len: 15
abundance: NA
v_gene: TRBV4-3
j_gene: TRBJ1-1

CDR3nt: TGCAGCGTTGGACACGTCTCCTACACCTTC
CDR3aa: CSVGHVSYTF
d_gene: NA
len: 10
abundance: once
v_gene: TRBV29-1
j_gene: TRBJ1-2

CDR3nt: TGTGCCAGCAGCTTGGGACTAGCGGGGGCAAATGAGCAGTTCTTC
CDR3aa: CASSLGLAGANEQFF
d_gene: TRBD2
len: 15
abundance: few
v_gene: TRBV5-4
j_gene: TRBJ2-1

CDR3nt: TGTGCCAGCAGCCCAAACTCAGGAATCACCTACGAGCAGTACTTC
CDR3aa: CASSPNSGITYEQYF
d_gene: NA
len: 15
abundance: NA
v_gene: TRBV7-2
j_gene: TRBJ2-7

CDR3nt: TGTGCCAGCAGCAGCATGACAGGGACCGATTCACCCCTCCACTTT
CDR3aa: CASSSMTGTDSPLHF
d_gene: TRBD1
len: 15
abundance: NA
v_gene: TRBV5-4
j_gene: TRBJ1-6

CDR3nt: TGTGCCTGGAGTGGGAGGGGCAGGGTAAATGAGCAGTTCTTC
CDR3aa: CAWSGRGRVNEQFF
d_gene: NA
len: 14
abundance: few
v_gene: TRBV30
j_gene: TRBJ2-1

CDR3nt: TGTGCCAGCAGTATCCCAACAGGGGTAACTAGCAATCAGCCCCAGCATTTT
CDR3aa: CASSIPTGVTSNQPQHF
d_gene: TRBD1
len: 17
abundance: few
v_gene: TRBV28
j_gene: TRBJ1-5

CDR3nt: TGCGCCAGCAGCATGCGGGAGACCAATGAGCAGTTCTTC
CDR3aa: CASSMRETNEQFF
d_gene: TRBD2
len: 13
abundance: NA
v_gene: TRBV4-3
j_gene: TRBJ2-1

CDR3nt: TGTGCCAGCAGCTTAGGGGGGGGGTCGGGGGTCTACAATGAGCAGTTCTTC
CDR3aa: CASSLGGGSGVYNEQFF
d_gene: TRBD2
len: 17
abundance: NA
v_gene: TRBV7-6
j_gene: TRBJ2-1

CDR3nt: TGTGCCAGCAGCTCAACTACTCCCGGGGAGCTGTTTTTT
CDR3aa: CASSSTTPGELFF
d_gene: NA
len: 13
abundance: NA
v_gene: TRBV7-3
j_gene: TRBJ2-2

CDR3nt: TGTGCCATAGGGGTAAACTCTGGAAACACCATATATTTT
CDR3aa: CAIGVNSGNTIYF
d_gene: NA
len: 13
abundance: few
v_gene: TRBV10-3
j_gene: TRBJ1-3

CDR3nt: TGTGCCAGCTCACTGGACAGCCGTTCACCCCTCCACTTT
CDR3aa: CASSLDSRSPLHF
d_gene: NA
len: 13
abundance: NA
v_gene: TRBV18
j_gene: TRBJ1-6

CDR3nt: TGCAGCGGAACTAGCGGCCCTCAGCAGTTCTTC
CDR3aa: CSGTSGPQQFF
d_gene: TRBD2
len: 11
abundance: few
v_gene: TRBV29-1
j_gene: TRBJ2-1

CDR3nt: TGTGCCAGCATCGGTCAGGCCCAAAACATTCAGTACTTC
CDR3aa: CASIGQAQNIQYF
d_gene: NA
len: 13
abundance: few
v_gene: TRBV2
j_gene: TRBJ2-4

CDR3nt: TGTGCCAGCAGTCCCGACCCCTACCGGGGGCAGTACTTC
CDR3aa: CASSPDPYRGQYF
d_gene: NA
len: 13
abundance: NA
v_gene: TRBV6-5
j_gene: TRBJ2-7

CDR3nt: TGTGCCAGCAGCTTGAATTTAGCAGCGGATACGCAGTATTTT
CDR3aa: CASSLNLAADTQYF
d_gene: NA
len: 14
abundance: many
v_gene: TRBV7-9
j_gene: TRBJ2-3

CDR3nt: TGTGCCACCAGCCCCGGGAGGGGGATTACCTACGAGCAGTACTTC
CDR3aa: CATSPGRGITYEQYF
d_gene: TRBD2
len: 15
abundance: few
v_gene: TRBV15
j_gene: TRBJ2-7

CDR3nt: TGTGCCAGCAGCCCTCAAGGGGGATCACCCCTCCACTTT
CDR3aa: CASSPQGGSPLHF
d_gene: NA
len: 13
abundance: NA
v_gene: TRBV14
j_gene: TRBJ1-6

CDR3nt: TGTGCCAGCAGTCCCCGACTAGCGGGTGAGCAGTTCTTC
CDR3aa: CASSPRLAGEQFF
d_gene: TRBD2
len: 13
abundance: few
v_gene: TRBV27
j_gene: TRBJ2-1

CDR3nt: TGTGCCATCAGGAAACAGGGGGTGGACTATGGCTACACCTTC
CDR3aa: CAIRKQGVDYGYTF
d_gene: TRBD1
len: 14
abundance: NA
v_gene: TRBV10-3
j_gene: TRBJ1-2

CDR3nt: TGTGCCAGCAGCTTGGTATCGGCAGATACGCAGTATTTT
CDR3aa: CASSLVSADTQYF
d_gene: NA
len: 13
abundance: few
v_gene: TRBV11-3
j_gene: TRBJ2-3

CDR3nt: TGTGCCAGCTCACCATCGGTCTCTGGAAACACCATATATTTT
CDR3aa: CASSPSVSGNTIYF
d_gene: NA
len: 14
abundance: NA
v_gene: TRBV18
j_gene: TRBJ1-3

CDR3nt: TGTGCCACCAGCACTTTGACTAGCGGGATCAATGAGCAGTTCTTC
CDR3aa: CATSTLTSGINEQFF
d_gene: TRBD2
len: 15
abundance: NA
v_gene: TRBV15
j_gene: TRBJ2-1

CDR3nt: TGTGCCTGGAGCGAGGGACTAGCGGGAGAAGAGACCCAGTACTTC
CDR3aa: CAWSEGLAGEETQYF
d_gene: TRBD2
len: 15
abundance: NA
v_gene: TRBV30
j_gene: TRBJ2-5

CDR3nt: TGTGCCAGCAGCCCGGGACAGGGGAATGAAAAACTGTTTTTT
CDR3aa: CASSPGQGNEKLFF
d_gene: TRBD1
len: 14
abundance: NA
v_gene: TRBV7-9
j_gene: TRBJ1-4

CDR3nt: TGTGCCAGCAGCCAACGGACAGGGGCAAGCTCCTACAATGAGCAGTTCTTC
CDR3aa: CASSQRTGASSYNEQFF
d_gene: TRBD1
len: 17
abundance: NA
v_gene: TRBV4-2
j_gene: TRBJ2-1

CDR3nt: TGTGCCAGCAGCATGTACGCGGGGGGTCAAGAGACCCAGTACTTC
CDR3aa: CASSMYAGGQETQYF
d_gene: TRBD2
len: 15
abundance: NA
v_gene: TRBV28
j_gene: TRBJ2-5

CDR3nt: TGTGCCAGCAGTTTTCAGGGTTGGAGCACAGATACGCAGTATTTT
CDR3aa: CASSFQGWSTDTQYF
d_gene: NA
len: 15
abundance: NA
v_gene: TRBV27
j_gene: TRBJ2-3

CDR3nt: TGCGCCAGCAGCTTGGAAGGGGGGACAGAGCCCCAGCATTTT
CDR3aa: CASSLEGGTEPQHF
d_gene: TRBD1
len: 14
abundance: NA
v_gene: TRBV5-1
j_gene: TRBJ1-5

CDR3nt: TGTGCCAGCAGCGAGGGTAACGAGCAGTACTTC
CDR3aa: CASSEGNEQYF
d_gene: NA
len: 11
abundance: few
v_gene: TRBV6-1
j_gene: TRBJ2-7

CDR3nt: TGCAGCGTGGGAGAACAGGGGTTTGGCTACACCTTC
CDR3aa: CSVGEQGFGYTF
d_gene: TRBD1
len: 12
abundance: NA
v_gene: TRBV29-1
j_gene: TRBJ1-2

CDR3nt: TGTGCCAGCAGTACCCCCCACCGCGGCGAGCAGTACTTC
CDR3aa: CASSTPHRGEQYF
d_gene: NA
len: 13
abundance: NA
v_gene: TRBV25-1
j_gene: TRBJ2-7

CDR3nt: TGTGCCAGCAGCCTAGGACAGGGGGCTGTATATGGCTACACCTTC
CDR3aa: CASSLGQGAVYGYTF
d_gene: TRBD1
len: 15
abundance: NA
v_gene: TRBV7-2
j_gene: TRBJ1-2

CDR3nt: TGTGCCAGCCCAAGGGGACAGGGGACCCACGAGCAGTACTTC
CDR3aa: CASPRGQGTHEQYF
d_gene: NA
len: 14
abundance: few
v_gene: TRBV21-1
j_gene: TRBJ2-7

CDR3nt: TGCGCCAGCCCCGTCGGACTCTTATCCTACGAGCAGTACTTC
CDR3aa: CASPVGLLSYEQYF
d_gene: NA
len: 14
abundance: NA
v_gene: TRBV23-1
j_gene: TRBJ2-7

CDR3nt: TGTGCCAGCAGTTTAATAATTAGCGTGCGCGAGCAGTACTTC
CDR3aa: CASSLIISVREQYF
d_gene: NA
len: 14
abundance: few
v_gene: TRBV28
j_gene: TRBJ2-7